The sequence of this TCR beta chain was determined in a study of blood T cells in healthy people across ages (dated by TCRdb to between 2015 and 2017). For the study in its entirety: In model experiments, template switching captured about one uniquely barcoded TCR beta cDNA molecule for every two T cells. Using deep sequencing normalized with unique cDNA molecular identifiers, the study measured how TCR beta repertoire diversity changes with age. Donors were grouped into four age groups: young (average roughly 16 years), middle-aged (less than 40), aged (around 66) and long-lived (82). To avoid experimental bias, donors of different ages were randomly spread across the sequencing lanes. For two donors (one aged 18 to 29 and one aged 80 or older), the study analyzed two additional independent replicas of 1 million unique cDNA reads from the same blood draw. The paper as a whole reports these results and caveats: Because the CMV infection status of the donors was unknown, age-related changes in expanded clonotypes may potentially have been confounded. As age increased, observed TCR beta diversity per million T cells dropped in a roughly linear way, and a significant reduction was already evident by age 40. The long-lived group showed more naive CD4+ T cells, fewer expanded clones and increased TCR diversity than the aged group, suggesting age selection. There was a strong correlation between observed TCR beta diversity and the percentage of naive T cells measured by flow cytometry. Since profiling was done on bulk unsorted PBMCs, naive and antigen-experienced compartments could not be conclusively compared. Estimates of total diversity based on one million sequenced T cells were considered lower bounds and underestimates.

The donors were roughly 39 Caucasian individuals from Russia, aged 6 to 90 years, who were systemically healthy. Ten milliliters of peripheral blood were drawn from each donor into EDTA-treated Vacutainer tubes. PBMCs were isolated by Ficoll-Paque density-gradient centrifugation, with at least 7 million obtained per sample. Trizol reagent was used to extract total RNA from the PBMCs, yielding at least 5.5 micrograms per sample. For every donor, flow cytometry on a PBMC aliquot measured the percentage of naive CD45RAhigh/CD27high T cells. In this sample, this clonotype turned up a few times. It lacks a known antigen. Per-nucleotide qualities are absent, and no much larger clonotype sits a single base away. The library was built by means of 5' RACE. TCRdb lists the instrument as Illumina HiSeq 2500. A second PCR of 7 to 11 cycles was run with a J-beta primer mix and a sample-barcoded 5' primer. A unique molecular identifier was introduced onto each TCR beta cDNA molecule by a template-switch 5' adaptor carrying 12 random nucleotides. At least 2.5 million CDR3-containing paired-end reads were obtained from each sample. First-strand cDNA was synthesized from all RNA with the Mint cDNA synthesis kit, primed by a TRBC-specific oligonucleotide. After uracil-DNA glycosylase treatment, a first 18-cycle PCR used universal primers M1SS and BC2_uni_R on all cDNA. In the authors' own workflow: For normalization, 1 million high-quality reads were randomly selected from each sample, with every read carrying a distinct molecular identifier. Reads sharing molecular identifiers were discarded rather than binned into consensus sequences. MiTCR, set to a Q25 quality threshold and the strictest error-elimination algorithm, was used for CDR3 identification, clonotype clustering and error correction. A nonparametric unseen species model with Euler transformation was used to estimate a lower bound on total TCR beta diversity. TCRdb reprocessed the public reads (quality trimming at Q25 with fastp, clone calling with MiXCR) and kept in-frame beta chains. Duplicate CDR3 protein sequences are folded into a single record with the most common DNA and genes. What appears here as the V and J calls and clone size reflects TCRdb's work, not the paper's. Present in this sample are about 580,000 distinct CDR3 sequences, under 55% of which were seen just once. The ten largest account for around 23% of the sample.

The CDR3 goes from the cysteine to the phenylalanine over 12 residues. The read is trimmed to its CDR3 DNA, 36 bases read in frame from base 1. V is pared back by 0 bases and J by 5 bases, with 5 bases lying between the germline termini. CDR1 SGDLS and CDR2 YYNGEE were looked up in the germline V gene. Material for sequencing was blood. The chain couples TRBV9 to TRBJ2-5, with the D gene not clear enough to name. This TCR was sampled from a man older than 75 in good health. CDR3 protein: CASSVERETQYF. The bases read TGTGCCAGCAGCGTAGAAAGGGAGACCCAGTACTTC.